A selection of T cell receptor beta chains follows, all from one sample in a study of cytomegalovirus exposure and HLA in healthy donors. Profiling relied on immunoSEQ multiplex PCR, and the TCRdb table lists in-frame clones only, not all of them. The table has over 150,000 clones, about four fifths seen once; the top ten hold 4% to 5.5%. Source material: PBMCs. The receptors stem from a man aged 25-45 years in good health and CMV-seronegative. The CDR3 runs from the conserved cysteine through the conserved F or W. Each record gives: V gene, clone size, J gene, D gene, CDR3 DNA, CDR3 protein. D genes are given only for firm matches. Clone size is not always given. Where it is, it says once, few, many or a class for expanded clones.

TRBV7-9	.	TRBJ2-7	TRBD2	TGTGCCAGCAGCCCGACTAGCGGGAATACCTACGAGCAGTACTTC	CASSPTSGNTYEQYF
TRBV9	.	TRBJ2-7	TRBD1	TGTGCCAGCAGCGTAGCCGGAGACAGGGGTTTAGACGAGCAGTACTTC	CASSVAGDRGLDEQYF
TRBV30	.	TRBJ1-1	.	TGTGCCTCTGAGGCGGAACTCATAGGGAACACTGAAGCTTTCTTT	CASEAELIGNTEAFF
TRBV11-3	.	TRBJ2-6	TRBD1	TGTGCCAGCAGCTCCCGAGGGGGCATCTCTGGGGCCAACGTCCTGACTTTC	CASSSRGGISGANVLTF
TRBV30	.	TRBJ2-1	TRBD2	TGTGCCTGGACTAGCGGCTCCCCCTACAATGAGCAGTTCTTC	CAWTSGSPYNEQFF
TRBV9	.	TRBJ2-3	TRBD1	TGTGCCAGCAGCCCGGGACAGGTCCCTAGCACAGATACGCAGTATTTT	CASSPGQVPSTDTQYF
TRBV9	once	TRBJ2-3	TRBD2	TGTGCCAGCAGCGTAGGCGGGGGAAGCACAGATACGCAGTATTTT	CASSVGGGSTDTQYF
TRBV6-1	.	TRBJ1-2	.	TGTGCCAGCAGCGCGGAATTTGGCTACACCTTC	CASSAEFGYTF
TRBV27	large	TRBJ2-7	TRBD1	TGTGCCAGCAGTTTAGGGGACAGGGGGCTCTCCTACGAGCAGTACTTC	CASSLGDRGLSYEQYF
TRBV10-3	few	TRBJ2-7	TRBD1	TGTGCCTCAAGATCACCGGGACAGGGGTTCTACGAGCAGTACTTC	CASRSPGQGFYEQYF
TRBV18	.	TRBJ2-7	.	TGTGCCAGCTCACCACCGGGACTGGGTGGGCTCTACGAGCAGTACTTC	CASSPPGLGGLYEQYF
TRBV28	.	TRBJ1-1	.	TGTGCCAGCAGTTTGGCAGGAGGGAACACTGAAGCTTTCTTT	CASSLAGGNTEAFF
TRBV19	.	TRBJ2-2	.	TGTGCCAGTAGTATAGAGACAGCCTACACCGGGGAGCTGTTTTTT	CASSIETAYTGELFF
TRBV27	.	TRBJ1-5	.	TGTGCCAGCAGCTTACAGGGCATGAATCAGCCCCAGCATTTT	CASSLQGMNQPQHF
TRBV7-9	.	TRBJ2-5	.	TGTGCCAGCAGCCCTGACGGGTGGTATAAAGAGACCCAGTACTTC	CASSPDGWYKETQYF
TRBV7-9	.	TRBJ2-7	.	TGTGCCAGCCAGGAGCCCTCGGGGGAGCAGTACTTC	CASQEPSGEQYF
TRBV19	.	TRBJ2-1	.	TGTGCCAGTAGTACGGGACTCACGATCCACAATGAGCAGTTCTTC	CASSTGLTIHNEQFF
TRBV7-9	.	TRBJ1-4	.	TGTGCCAGCAGCTTATTCGGAGCAACTAATGAAAAACTGTTTTTT	CASSLFGATNEKLFF
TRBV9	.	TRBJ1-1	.	TGTGCCAGCACCCCGGGGGGGGACACTGAAGCTTTCTTT	CASTPGGDTEAFF
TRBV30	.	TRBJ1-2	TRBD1	TGTGCCTGGGGGGAACGAGGGACAGGGCCCTACTATGGCTACACCTTC	CAWGERGTGPYYGYTF
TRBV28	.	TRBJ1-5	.	TGTGCCAGCAGACCAGGGGTCGTTCAGCCCCAGCATTTT	CASRPGVVQPQHF
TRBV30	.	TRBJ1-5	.	TGTGCCTGGAGCCTCAAAACGGCCAGGAAGAATCAGCCCCAGCATTTT	CAWSLKTARKNQPQHF
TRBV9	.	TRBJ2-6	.	TGTGCCAGCAGCCCAGCGGGTGGGGCCAACGTCCTGACTTTC	CASSPAGGANVLTF
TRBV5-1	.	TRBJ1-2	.	TGCGCCAGCAGCTTGGACAGGAACTATGGCTACACCTTC	CASSLDRNYGYTF
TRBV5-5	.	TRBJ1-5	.	TGTGCCAGCAGCTTCGGAGGGGATCAGCCCCAGCATTTT	CASSFGGDQPQHF
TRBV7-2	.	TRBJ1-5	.	TGTGCCAGCGCACCCCCGACAAGCAATCAGCCCCAGCATTTT	CASAPPTSNQPQHF
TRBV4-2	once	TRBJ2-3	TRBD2	TGTGCCAGCAGCCAAGATGCGCGGGAGCCCCCTAGCACAGATACGCAGTATTTT	CASSQDAREPPSTDTQYF
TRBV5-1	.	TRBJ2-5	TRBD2	TGCGCCAGCAGCAGGGAGGGGACCCTTCGGGAGACCCAGTACTTC	CASSREGTLRETQYF
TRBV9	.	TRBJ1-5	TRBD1	TGTGCCAGCAGCGTGGGACAGGGGATCAATCAGCCCCAGCATTTT	CASSVGQGINQPQHF
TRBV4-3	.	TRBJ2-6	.	TGCGCCAGCAGCCCCTCGGGGAGCAGGTTGGAAGCTGGGGCCAACGTCCTGACTTTC	CASSPSGSRLEAGANVLTF
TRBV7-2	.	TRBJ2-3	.	TGTGCCAGCAGCTTTTCTAGCCGTGCCACAGATACGCAGTATTTT	CASSFSSRATDTQYF
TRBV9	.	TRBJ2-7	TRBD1	TGTGCCAGCAGCGTAGATAGTGGGACAGGGACCTCCGAGCAGTACTTC	CASSVDSGTGTSEQYF
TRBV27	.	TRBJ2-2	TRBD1	TGTGCCAGCAGTTCGGGACAGGGTGGGAACACCGGGGAGCTGTTTTTT	CASSSGQGGNTGELFF
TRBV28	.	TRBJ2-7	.	TGTGCCAGCAGTTCCGAGGTTCCCTACGAGCAGTACTTC	CASSSEVPYEQYF
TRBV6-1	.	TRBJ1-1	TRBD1	TGTGCCAGCAGTGGGTACAGGGGCCGGAACACTGAAGCTTTCTTT	CASSGYRGRNTEAFF
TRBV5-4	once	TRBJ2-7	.	TGTGCCAGCAGCTTGGGAGGAGAGGACGAGCAGTACTTC	CASSLGGEDEQYF
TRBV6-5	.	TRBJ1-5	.	TGTGCCAGCAGTTTCGAGCGAAGCAATCAGCCCCAGCATTTT	CASSFERSNQPQHF
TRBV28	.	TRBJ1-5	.	TGTGCCAGCAGTTTACCGGGAGGATATAGCAATCAGCCCCAGCATTTT	CASSLPGGYSNQPQHF
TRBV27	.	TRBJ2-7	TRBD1	TGTGCCAGCAGCAGTTTTACGGACAGGAGCTCCTACGAGCAGTACTTC	CASSSFTDRSSYEQYF
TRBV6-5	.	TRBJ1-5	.	TGTGCCAGCAGGAAAACACAGGGAAGCAATCAGCCCCAGCATTTT	CASRKTQGSNQPQHF
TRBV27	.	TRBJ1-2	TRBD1	TGTGCCAGCAGTCTTTCGGACAGGGGGCGCGGCTACACCTTC	CASSLSDRGRGYTF
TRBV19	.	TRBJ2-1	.	TGTGCCAGTAGTATCATCAGCGATAGCGGACCCACCAATGAGCAGTTCTTC	CASSIISDSGPTNEQFF
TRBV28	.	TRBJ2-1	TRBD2	TGTGCCAGCAGTTTGGAGACTAGCGGGAGGCGGAATGAGCAGTTCTTC	CASSLETSGRRNEQFF
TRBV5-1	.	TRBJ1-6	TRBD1	TGCGCCAGCAGCTGGGGACAGGGTGAAAATTCACCCCTCCACTTT	CASSWGQGENSPLHF
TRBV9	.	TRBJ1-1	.	TGTGCCAGCAGCCCTCAGGAGGCCAATGAAGCTTTCTTT	CASSPQEANEAFF
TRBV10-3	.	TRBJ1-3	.	TGTGCCATCAGTGAGTCGGAGTATGGTGCCTACACCATATATTTT	CAISESEYGAYTIYF
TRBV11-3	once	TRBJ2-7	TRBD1	TGCGCCAGCAGCTTAGCGAACGGACAGGGCTACGAGCAGTACTTC	CASSLANGQGYEQYF
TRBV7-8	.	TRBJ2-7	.	TGTGCCAGCAGCCAAATTACAGGGTGGGGGACCCAGCAGTACTTC	CASSQITGWGTQQYF
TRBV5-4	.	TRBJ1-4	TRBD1	TGTGCCAGCAGCTCACTACGCAGGGGGCGAGAGGAAAAACTGTTTTTT	CASSSLRRGREEKLFF
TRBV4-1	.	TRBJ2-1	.	TGCGCCAGCAGCCGCCTAGAAGGGATAATAGAGGGAGCCAATGAGCAGTTCTTC	CASSRLEGIIEGANEQFF
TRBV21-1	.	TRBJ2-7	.	TGTGCCAGCAGCAAAGGAAAAGGACTGGACGAGCAGTACTTC	CASSKGKGLDEQYF
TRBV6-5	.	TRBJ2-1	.	TGTGCCAGCAGTAAGCTAGGTTACAATGAGCAGTTCTTC	CASSKLGYNEQFF
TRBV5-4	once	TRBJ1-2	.	TGTGCCAGCAGCTTGATCAGGGTGATACCCATTTATGGCTACACCTTC	CASSLIRVIPIYGYTF
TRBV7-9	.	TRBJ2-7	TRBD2	TGTGCCAGCAGCCCGGGGACTACCCCCTCCTACGAGCAGTACTTC	CASSPGTTPSYEQYF
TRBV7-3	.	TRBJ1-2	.	TGTGCCAGCGAGGGATGCTCCTATGGCTACACCTTC	CASEGCSYGYTF